This TCR beta chain was identified in a study of cytomegalovirus exposure and HLA in healthy donors. Study-wide points: There was a cluster of highly shared sequence variants that was likely a sequencing artifact. Available immune exposure information was restricted to CMV serostatus only. Association of fewer than 20,000 TCR beta sequences with HLA alleles was found at 0.05 false discovery rate in a later analysis. Per a prior analysis, the majority of TCR beta V segments were productive roughly 87% or roughly 30% of the time.

Note on this clone: What it binds is not known.

The PCR made use of 60 Vbeta and 13 Jbeta primers. Assay used: immunoSEQ multiplex PCR; TCRdb lists only in-frame clones, some missing. This table holds hundreds of thousands of clones, 65% to 85% found once. Germline V CDR1 and CDR2: MNHEY, SMNVEV (reference sequence). V was clipped by 6 bases and J by 9 bases; unmatched bases: 14. This CDR3 region has 15 residues. Sequencing was performed on PBMCs. The chain combines TRBV27 with TRBJ2-1, with 7 bases that match TRBD2. The clonotype comes from a female donor in good health and CMV-seronegative. The CDR3 spells CASSQSRGRAAEQFF. DNA of the CDR3: TGTGCCAGCAGCCAGTCTCGCGGGAGAGCCGCTGAGCAGTTCTTC.